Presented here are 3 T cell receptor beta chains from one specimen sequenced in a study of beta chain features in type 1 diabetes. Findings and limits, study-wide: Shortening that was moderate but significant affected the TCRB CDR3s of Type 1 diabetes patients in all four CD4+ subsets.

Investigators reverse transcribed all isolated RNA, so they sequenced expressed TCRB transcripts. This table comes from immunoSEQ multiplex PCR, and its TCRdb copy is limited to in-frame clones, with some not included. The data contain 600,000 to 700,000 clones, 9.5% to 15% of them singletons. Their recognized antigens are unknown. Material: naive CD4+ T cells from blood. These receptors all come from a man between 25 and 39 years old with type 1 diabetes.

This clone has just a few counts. CDR3 sequence (DNA): TGTGCCAGCAGCCCAGCGGGACAGCCGAACACCGGGGAGCTGTTTTTT. It is translated as CASSPAGQPNTGELFF. The J gene is TRBJ2-2, the V gene TRBV13; either TRBD1 or TRBD2 may supply D (7 bases each). The CDR3 sequence is 16 residues long. In germline, CDR1 is PRHDT, CDR2 FYEKMQ (reference sequence). Trimming left V 5 bases short and J 0 bases short, with 13 bases between.

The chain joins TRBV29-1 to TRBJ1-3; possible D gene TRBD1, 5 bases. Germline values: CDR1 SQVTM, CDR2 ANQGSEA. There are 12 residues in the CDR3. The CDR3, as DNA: TGCACCGTAGGAGGGGCTGGAAACACCATATATTTT. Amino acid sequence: CTVGGAGNTIYF.

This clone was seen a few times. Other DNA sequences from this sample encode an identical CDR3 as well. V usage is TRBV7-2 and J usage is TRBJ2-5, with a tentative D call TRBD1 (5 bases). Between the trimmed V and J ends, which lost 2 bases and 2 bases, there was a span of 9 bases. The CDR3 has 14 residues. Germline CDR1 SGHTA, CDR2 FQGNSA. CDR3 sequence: CASSLRRVQETQYF. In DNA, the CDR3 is TGTGCCAGCAGCTTACGCAGGGTTCAAGAGACCCAGTACTTC.